The present entry profiles one TCR beta chain with its context. This specimen comes from a study of blood T cell repertoires in COVID-19. Study-wide context: The United States, Italy and Spain supplied acute and convalescent COVID-19 samples. In each case, the material was cDNA or gDNA derived from T cells, B-cell-depleted T cells, or PBMCs.

Per the original methods: Scientists estimated how many nucleated cells there were by amplifying reference gene primers. Method: immunoSEQ multiplex PCR; TCRdb's copy keeps in-frame clones and lacks some. Clone size and the V and J calls come from that table; the DNA yielded D and trimming. The sample holds 220,000 or so clones; roughly 80% are singletons and the top ten take 3% to 3.5%. The clonotype originates from a young woman who had recovered from COVID-19. The source material was peripheral blood.

As DNA, the CDR3 is TGTGCCAGCAGCGCTACCGGGGGACAGGTTAACACCGGGGAGCTGTTTTTT. Amino acids: CASSATGGQVNTGELFF. The rearrangement uses TRBV21-1 and TRBJ2-2; the table assigns TRBD1, which was not confirmed against the DNA. TRBV21-1 is designated a pseudogene. This CDR3 spans 17 amino acids.